The next 3 T cell receptor beta chains were all read from a single sample in a study of metastatic and nonmetastatic thyroid tumors. Not a single patient had been given any form of treatment at any point before undergoing thyroid surgery. TCRdb re-called clones from the PCR reads using MiXCR. This repertoire shows over 15,000 clones, about 24% found once; its top ten account for less than 15%. The sample taken for sequencing was tumor tissue. The origin of the receptors is a male donor with papillary thyroid cancer or a benign thyroid nodule (not recorded which). Some clones in this sample may be carry-over from other donors' samples.

This clone has more than one count but fewer than ten. V and J are TRBV6-1 and TRBJ1-2, with unresolved D. The germline CDR1 and CDR2 sequences are MNHNS and SASEGT. The V end was cut by 2 bases, the J end by 2 bases, with 6 bases between. This CDR3 region has 13 residues. The CDR3 DNA reads as TGTGCCAGCAGTGAACGGAAAAACTATGGCTACACCTTC. This codes for CASSERKNYGYTF.

At least ten counts were recorded for this clone. The rearrangement joins TRBV6-1 to TRBJ1-3; D might be TRBD1 (5 bases). The CDR3 has 14 residues. Germline values: CDR1 MNHNS, CDR2 SASEGT. V was clipped by 8 bases and J by 6 bases, with 17 bases between them. In DNA, the CDR3 is TGTGCCAGCGGCCCGAAAGGGGAGGCAAACACCATATATTTT. It is translated as CASGPKGEANTIYF.

The rearrangement links TRBV5-4 to TRBJ2-1; 8 bases map to TRBD2. The CDR3 runs to 16 residues. Germline-derived CDR1 and CDR2 are SGHNT and YYREEE (reference sequence). Germline trimming cut 1 base from V and 2 bases from J; bases unmatched to any gene: 5. The CDR3 nucleotides are TGTGCCAGCAGCTTGAGGGTTAGCGGGGCCTACAATGAGCAGTTCTTC. Translated, it gives CASSLRVSGAYNEQFF.